One sample yielded the 21 T cell receptor beta chains listed below, sequenced in a study of T-cell memory formation after mild COVID-19 (dated by TCRdb to 2020 to 2023). The library was generated by 5' RACE. The sample was run on an Illumina NovaSeq 6000. The public sequencing data were trimmed at Q25 with fastp and processed into clonotypes with MiXCR by TCRdb, which kept only in-frame beta chains. Every entry covers one CDR3 protein and lists the most common genes and DNA from its rows. This sample holds some 45,000 distinct CDR3 sequences; 25% to 35% were observed only once. The ten biggest clones cover about 45% of the sample. Sequencing used PBMCs or a T cell subset sorted from them (not recorded which). The receptors here all came from a man younger than 35 who had mild COVID-19 (a few samples of this study predate the infection). The sample titles of this study are shuffled in the database, so cell type and time point are left out; the donor was told from shared clones.

The CDR3 bases are TGCAGTGCTGAAAACAGGGTTGCAGAAGAGACCCAGTACTTC. Translation gives CSAENRVAEETQYF. The chain uses TRBV20-1 and TRBJ2-5, with a possible D match to TRBD1 (6 bases). The CDR3 runs to 14 residues. Germline-derived CDR1 and CDR2 are DFQATT and SNEGSKA (reference sequence). Between the trimmed V and J ends, which lost 5 bases and 3 bases, there was a span of 16 bases.

This clonotype was observed a few times. The J gene is TRBJ1-5, the V gene TRBV10-3; D unresolved. CDR1 and CDR2 (germline): ENHRY, SYGVKD. The CDR3 consists of 15 residues. V was pared by 0 bases and J by 4 bases, with 10 bases between. The CDR3 coding sequence is TGTGCCATCAGTGAGTCGACGATGGGAAATCAGCCCCAGCATTTT. This encodes CAISESTMGNQPQHF.

This clonotype has only a few counts. The chain combines TRBV7-9 with TRBJ1-2, with D unclear. This CDR3 contains 11 residues. The V gene's germline CDR1 is SEHNR and CDR2 FQNEAQ (reference sequence). Trimming removed 4 bases from V and 8 bases from J, with 8 bases in between. CDR3 sequence reads: CASSYAGGYTF. CDR3 DNA sequence: TGTGCCAGCAGCTATGCTGGGGGCTACACCTTC.

The sample holds a few counts of this clonotype. V usage is TRBV20-1 and J usage is TRBJ2-1; 7 nucleotides line up with TRBD1. V was pared by 4 bases and J by 8 bases, with 2 bases of the junction left unmatched. In germline, CDR1 is DFQATT, CDR2 SNEGSKA (reference sequence). The CDR3 runs 11 residues. As DNA, the CDR3 is TGCAGTGCTACTACAGGGGATGAGCAGTTCTTC. It translates to CSATTGDEQFF.

V gene TRBV12-3 or TRBV12-4 combines with J gene TRBJ2-2; D may be TRBD2 (7 bases). The CDR3 totals 13 residues. V was pared by 10 bases and J by 1 base, with 10 bases between. The CDR3 here is CATRGGNTGELFF. The CDR3 nucleotides read TGTGCCACGAGGGGGGGGAACACCGGGGAGCTGTTTTTT.

V usage is TRBV11-2 and J usage is TRBJ2-5, with no clear D. This CDR3 comprises 15 residues. The germline V gene has CDR1 SGHAT and CDR2 FQNNGV. The ends were cut back, 1 base at V and 1 base at J, with 10 bases in the middle. CDR3 amino acids: CASSLVSSSQETQYF. In DNA form, the CDR3 reads TGTGCCAGCAGCTTAGTTTCGTCCAGCCAAGAGACCCAGTACTTC.

This clonotype was counted between two and nine times. The chain links TRBV6-2 or TRBV6-3 to TRBJ2-7; D uncertain. CDR3 length equals 13 residues. V shed 4 bases and J shed 1 base, with 8 bases lying between them. Germline V gene lookup returns CDR1 MNHEY and CDR2 SVGEGT. The CDR3 DNA sequence: TGTGCCAGCAGTTCCCCTTGGTCCTACGAGCAGTACTTC. Its protein product is CASSSPWSYEQYF.

J is TRBJ2-7 and V is TRBV7-9, with D possibly matching TRBD1 (6 bases). The CDR3 consists of 14 residues. CDR1 and CDR2 (germline): SEHNR, FQNEAQ (reference sequence). Trimming took off 0 bases at V and 2 bases at J, with 8 bases between the two ends. In DNA, the CDR3 is TGTGCCAGCAGCTTAGCGGGGGCCGCCTACGAGCAGTACGTC. It codes for CASSLAGAAYEQYV.

The chain links TRBV5-1 to TRBJ2-1; perhaps D is TRBD1 or TRBD2 (6 bases each). CDR1 SGHRS and CDR2 YFSETQ come from the germline V gene. V was trimmed by 2 bases and J by 6 bases, leaving 9 bases between them. The CDR3 has 13 amino acids. CDR3 sequence reads: CASSLRGVNEQFF. The CDR3 DNA follows: TGCGCCAGCAGCTTAAGGGGGGTCAATGAGCAGTTCTTC.

This chain links TRBV7-6 with TRBJ2-6; D assignment may be TRBD1 or TRBD2 (5 bases each). The V gene's germline CDR1 is SGHVS and CDR2 FNYEAQ. Between the trimmed V and J ends, which lost 4 bases and 2 bases, there was a span of 12 bases. The CDR3 consists of 16 residues. In DNA, the CDR3 is TGTGCCAGCAGCTCCCTCGGGGCTGCTGGGGCCAACGTCCTGACTTTC. This translates into CASSSLGAAGANVLTF.

The CDR3 DNA is TGTGCCAGCAGTTACCGGACTAGCGGGGGTCACGAGCAGTTCTTC. It codes for CASSYRTSGGHEQFF. The chain joins TRBV6-2 or TRBV6-3 to TRBJ2-1, with 13 bases identical to TRBD2. Germline-derived CDR1 and CDR2 are MNHEY and SVGEGT. V lost 2 bases, J lost 10 bases, and 5 bases stayed unmatched. The CDR3 contains 15 residues.

This clonotype showed up just a few times. The rearrangement links TRBV5-5 to TRBJ2-7; D unresolved. The CDR3 is made up of 15 amino acids. V shed 0 bases and J shed 2 bases, with 12 bases lying between them. Germline V CDR1 and CDR2: SGHKS, YYEKEE (reference sequence). CDR3 sequence (DNA): TGTGCCAGCAGCTTGGAGACAATCTCTACCTACGAGCAGTACTTC. This sequence encodes CASSLETISTYEQYF. Full variable domain (outside the CDR3, taken from reference TRBV5-5 and TRBJ2-7): DAGVTQSPTHLIKTRGQQVTLRCSPISGHKSVSWYQQVLGQGPQFIFQYYEKEERGRGNFPDRFSARQFPNYSSELNVNALLLGDSALYLCASSLETISTYEQYFGPGTRLTVT.

This clonotype has just a few counts. This rearrangement joins TRBV6-2 or TRBV6-3 to TRBJ2-1, with D possibly matching TRBD1 (5 bases). The CDR3 sequence is 12 residues long. Trimming removed 8 bases at V and 8 bases at J, with 13 bases between. CDR1 is MNHEY and CDR2 is SVGEGT in the germline V gene. The CDR3 DNA reads TGTGCCAGCGGAATGACAGTCGATGAGCAGTTCTTC. It is translated as CASGMTVDEQFF.

The V and J genes are TRBV7-3 and TRBJ2-1, with D possibly TRBD2 on 5 matching bases. Germline CDR1 is SGHTA and CDR2 is FQGTGA. The CDR3 consists of 15 residues. V was cut by 2 bases and J by 2 bases, with 10 bases left in between. CDR3 coding DNA: TGTGCCAGCAGCTTAGGACTTCTGACCTACAATGAGCAGTTCTTC. The encoded protein is CASSLGLLTYNEQFF.

This clonotype was seen more than once but under ten times. It is unclear where the CDR3 begins or ends on the DNA, so no DNA is shown, and the CDR3 is as TCRdb lists it. This chain joins TRBV21-1 and TRBJ1-5. TRBV21-1 corresponds to a pseudogene. Ends included, the CDR3 has 13 residues. The CDR3 sequence: CASWADGNQPQHF.

The CDR3 sequence: CASSVSGTAVYNEQFF. CDR3 coding DNA: TGTGCCAGCAGCGTATCCGGGACAGCCGTCTACAATGAGCAGTTCTTC. The chain combines TRBV7-3 with TRBJ2-1, with 7 bases aligning to TRBD1. Germline CDR1 reads SGHTA; CDR2 reads FQGTGA. With 5 bases clipped from V and 3 bases from J, the junction kept 10 bases outside the gene matches. This CDR3 is built from 16 residues.

The V gene is TRBV4-3, the J gene TRBJ2-1; TRBD1 might be the D (6 bases). This CDR3 is 14 amino acids long. V gave up 1 base and J gave up 8 bases, with 12 bases separating them. CDR1 and CDR2 from the germline V gene are LGHNA and YSLEER. The CDR3 here is CASSQVSGVHEQFF. The CDR3 DNA follows: TGCGCCAGCAGCCAAGTTTCAGGGGTCCATGAGCAGTTCTTC.

The J gene is TRBJ2-5, the V gene TRBV4-1; TRBD2 might be the D (7 bases). Germline CDR1 is MGHRA and CDR2 is YSYEKL. This CDR3 contains 15 residues. Trimming took off 4 bases at V and 5 bases at J, with 17 bases between the two ends. The CDR3 reads CASSPSRGAGETQYF. The CDR3 DNA is TGCGCCAGCAGCCCAAGTCGGGGGGCCGGTGAGACCCAGTACTTC.

The count of this clonotype is one. The J gene is TRBJ1-2, the V gene TRBV12-3 or TRBV12-4; possibly TRBD1 for D (6 bases). The CDR3 extends over 15 amino acids. V dropped 5 bases and J dropped 2 bases, with 15 bases sitting between them. Here the CDR3 reads CASSPGGPGNYGYTF. The CDR3 coding sequence is TGTGCCAGCAGTCCGGGGGGCCCGGGCAACTATGGCTACACCTTC.

This rearrangement joins TRBV6-2 or TRBV6-3 to TRBJ2-7; D is undetermined. Trimming removed 3 bases from V and 5 bases from J, with 14 bases in between. The CDR3 sequence is 14 residues long. The germline V gene has CDR1 MNHEY and CDR2 SVGEGT. Written as DNA, the CDR3 is TGTGCCAGCAGTTATGATAATAGCATTCACGAGCAGTACGTC. It codes for CASSYDNSIHEQYV.

In this sample, this clonotype turned up a few times. J is TRBJ1-2 and V is TRBV7-2; TRBD1 might be the D (5 bases). The CDR3 length is 13 residues. Trimming pared 3 bases from V and 6 bases from J, leaving 11 bases between. Germline CDR1 and CDR2: SGHTA and FQGNSA. This CDR3 is CASSFLAGNGYTF. The DNA for the CDR3 is TGTGCCAGCAGCTTCCTCGCAGGGAATGGCTACACCTTC.